Listed here is a single TCR beta chain. Antigen unknown. Sequenced by immunoSEQ multiplex PCR; TCRdb stores in-frame clones only, minus some. The table lists about 67,000 clones, about 80% of them singletons. The record originates from a study of T cell responses to AZD1222 COVID-19 vaccine. Overall study results and limits: Donors were chiefly white British, with a greater number of females, and clonal diversity was perhaps underestimated.

Per germline, CDR1 WSHSY and CDR2 SAAADI. CDR3 length equals 13 residues. Trimming pared 2 bases from V and 4 bases from J, leaving 6 bases between. This sequence was found in an adult who received the AZD1222 COVID-19 vaccine. The chain combines TRBV10-2 with TRBJ1-5, with D perhaps matching TRBD1 (5 bases). The sequencing used peripheral blood, collected 28 days after the second AZD1222 dose. In nucleotides, the CDR3 is TGCGCCAGCAGTGAGGGGGCGAATCAGCCCCAGCATTTT. This encodes CASSEGANQPQHF.